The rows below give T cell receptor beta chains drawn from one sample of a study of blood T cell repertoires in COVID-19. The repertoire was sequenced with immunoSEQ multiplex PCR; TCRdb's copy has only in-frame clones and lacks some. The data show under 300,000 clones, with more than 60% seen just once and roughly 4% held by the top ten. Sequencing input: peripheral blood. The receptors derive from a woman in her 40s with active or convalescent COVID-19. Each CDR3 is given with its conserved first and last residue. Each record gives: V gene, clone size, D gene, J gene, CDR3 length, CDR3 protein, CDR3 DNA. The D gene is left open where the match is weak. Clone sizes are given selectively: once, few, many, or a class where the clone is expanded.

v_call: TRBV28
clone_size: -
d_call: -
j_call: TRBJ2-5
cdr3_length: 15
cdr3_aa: CASSPRGRGGETQYF
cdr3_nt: TGTGCCAGCAGCCCGAGGGGCAGGGGTGGTGAGACCCAGTACTTC

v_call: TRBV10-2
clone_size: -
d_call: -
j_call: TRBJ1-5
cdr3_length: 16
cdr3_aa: CASRISAGESNQPQHF
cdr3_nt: TGCGCCAGCAGAATTTCCGCGGGGGAAAGCAATCAGCCCCAGCATTTT

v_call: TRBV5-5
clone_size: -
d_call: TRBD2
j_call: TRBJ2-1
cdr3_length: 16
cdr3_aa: CASSYLGTSGVYEQFF
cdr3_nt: TGTGCCAGCAGCTACCTCGGGACTAGCGGGGTATATGAGCAGTTCTTC

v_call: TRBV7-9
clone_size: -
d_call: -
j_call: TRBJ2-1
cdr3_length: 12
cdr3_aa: CASSFLSSEQFF
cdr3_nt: TGTGCCAGCAGCTTTCTCTCTTCTGAGCAGTTCTTC

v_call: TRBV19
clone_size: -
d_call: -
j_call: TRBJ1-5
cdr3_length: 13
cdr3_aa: CASSMASGQPQHF
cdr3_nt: TGTGCCAGTAGTATGGCCTCTGGTCAGCCCCAGCATTTT

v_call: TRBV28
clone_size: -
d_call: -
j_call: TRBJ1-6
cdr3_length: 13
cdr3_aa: CASSLSGVSPLHF
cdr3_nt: TGTGCCAGCAGTTTATCGGGGGTGTCACCCCTCCACTTT

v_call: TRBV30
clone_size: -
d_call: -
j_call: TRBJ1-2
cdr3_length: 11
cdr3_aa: CAWGRAYGYTF
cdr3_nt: TGTGCCTGGGGCAGGGCCTATGGCTACACCTTC

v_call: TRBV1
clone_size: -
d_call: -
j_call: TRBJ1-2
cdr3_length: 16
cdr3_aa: CTSSQDWDRGIYGYTF
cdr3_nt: TGCACCAGCAGCCAAGATTGGGACAGGGGGATCTATGGCTACACCTTC

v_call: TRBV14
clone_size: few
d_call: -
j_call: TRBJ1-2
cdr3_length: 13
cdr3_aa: CASSPTGYYGYTF
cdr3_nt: TGTGCCAGCAGCCCAACAGGGTACTATGGCTACACCTTC

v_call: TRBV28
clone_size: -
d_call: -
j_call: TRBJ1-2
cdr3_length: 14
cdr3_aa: CASSLLGGSDGYTF
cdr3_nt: TGTGCCAGCAGTTTATTGGGAGGGTCGGATGGCTACACCTTC

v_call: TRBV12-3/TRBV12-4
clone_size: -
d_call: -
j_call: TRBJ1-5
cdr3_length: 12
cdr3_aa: CASCVSNQPQHF
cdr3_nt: TGTGCCAGCTGCGTTAGCAATCAGCCCCAGCATTTT

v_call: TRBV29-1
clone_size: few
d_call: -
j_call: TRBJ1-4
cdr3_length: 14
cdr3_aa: CSVGGPGTNEKLFF
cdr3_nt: TGCAGCGTTGGGGGGCCGGGGACTAATGAAAAACTGTTTTTT

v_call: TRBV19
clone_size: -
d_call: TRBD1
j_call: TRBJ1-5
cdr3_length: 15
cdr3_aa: CASSIGDRVNQPQHF
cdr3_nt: TGTGCCAGTAGTATCGGGGACAGGGTAAATCAGCCCCAGCATTTT

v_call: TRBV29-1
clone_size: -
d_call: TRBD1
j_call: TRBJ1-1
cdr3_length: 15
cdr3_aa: CSVELGTGGATEAFF
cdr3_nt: TGCAGCGTTGAACTCGGGACAGGGGGAGCCACTGAAGCTTTCTTT

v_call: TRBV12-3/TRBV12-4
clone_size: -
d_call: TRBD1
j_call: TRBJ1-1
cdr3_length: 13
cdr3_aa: CASRSTGDTEAFF
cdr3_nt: TGTGCCAGCAGGTCAACAGGGGACACTGAAGCTTTCTTT

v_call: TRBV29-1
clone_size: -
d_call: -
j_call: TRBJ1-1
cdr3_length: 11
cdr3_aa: CSVAVNTEAFF
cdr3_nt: TGCAGCGTTGCAGTGAACACTGAAGCTTTCTTT

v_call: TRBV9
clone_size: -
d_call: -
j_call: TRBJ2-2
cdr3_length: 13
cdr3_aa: CASSASRAGELFF
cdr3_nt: TGTGCCAGCAGTGCTTCTAGAGCCGGGGAGCTGTTTTTT

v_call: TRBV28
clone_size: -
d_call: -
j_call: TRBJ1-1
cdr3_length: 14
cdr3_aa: CASSLANPTGGAFF
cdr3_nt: TGTGCCAGCAGTTTAGCAAACCCAACAGGCGGAGCTTTCTTT

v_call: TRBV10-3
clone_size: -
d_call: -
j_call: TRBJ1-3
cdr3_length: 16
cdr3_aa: CAISDALGASGNTIYF
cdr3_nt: TGTGCCATCAGTGACGCCCTAGGGGCCTCTGGAAACACCATATATTTT

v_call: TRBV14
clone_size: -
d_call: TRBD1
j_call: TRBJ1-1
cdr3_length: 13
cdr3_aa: CASSYTQGTEAFF
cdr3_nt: TGTGCCAGCAGCTACACACAGGGGACTGAAGCTTTCTTT

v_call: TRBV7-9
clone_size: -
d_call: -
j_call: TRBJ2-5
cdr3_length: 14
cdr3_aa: CASSLDLARETQYF
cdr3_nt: TGTGCCAGCAGCTTAGATCTAGCGAGGGAGACCCAGTACTTC

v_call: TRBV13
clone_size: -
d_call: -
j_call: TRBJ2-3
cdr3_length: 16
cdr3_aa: CASSLSPSEGTDTQYF
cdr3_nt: TGTGCCAGCAGCTTAAGTCCCAGTGAGGGCACAGATACGCAGTATTTT

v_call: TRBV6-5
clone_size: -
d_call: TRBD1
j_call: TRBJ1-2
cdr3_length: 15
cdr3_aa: CASSYLDRGIYGYTF
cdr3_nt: TGTGCCAGCAGTTACTTGGACAGGGGAATCTATGGCTACACCTTC

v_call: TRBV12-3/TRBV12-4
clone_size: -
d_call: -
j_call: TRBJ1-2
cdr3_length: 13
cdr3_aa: CASSAQGTYGYTF
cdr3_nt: TGTGCCAGCAGTGCACAGGGTACCTATGGCTACACCTTC

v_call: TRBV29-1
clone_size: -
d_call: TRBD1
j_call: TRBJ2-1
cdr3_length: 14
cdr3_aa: CSVETGGGYNEQFF
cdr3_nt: TGCAGCGTGGAGACAGGGGGCGGCTACAATGAGCAGTTCTTC

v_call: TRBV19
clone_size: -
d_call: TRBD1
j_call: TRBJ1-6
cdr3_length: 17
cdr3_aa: CASTPRDRESYNSPLHF
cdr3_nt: TGTGCCAGTACCCCCCGGGACAGGGAATCCTATAATTCACCCCTCCACTTT

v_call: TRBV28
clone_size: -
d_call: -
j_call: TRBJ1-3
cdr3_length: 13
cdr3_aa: CASSRGSGNTIYF
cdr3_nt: TGTGCCAGCAGCAGGGGCTCTGGAAACACCATATATTTT

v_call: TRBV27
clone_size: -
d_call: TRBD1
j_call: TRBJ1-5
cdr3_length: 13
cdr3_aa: CASATGGNQPQHF
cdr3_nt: TGTGCCAGCGCGACAGGGGGGAATCAGCCCCAGCATTTT

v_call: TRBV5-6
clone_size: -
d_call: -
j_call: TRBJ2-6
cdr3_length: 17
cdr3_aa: CASIGLKRFFGANVLTF
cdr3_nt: TGTGCCAGCATCGGACTTAAGCGGTTTTTTGGGGCCAACGTCCTGACTTTC

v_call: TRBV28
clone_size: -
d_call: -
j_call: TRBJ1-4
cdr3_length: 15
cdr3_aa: CASSLPPATNEKLFF
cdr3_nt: TGTGCCAGCAGTTTACCGCCAGCAACTAATGAAAAACTGTTTTTT

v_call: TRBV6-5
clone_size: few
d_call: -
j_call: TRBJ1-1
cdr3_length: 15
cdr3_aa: CASRRNRVPNTEAFF
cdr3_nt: TGTGCCAGCAGGCGGAATCGGGTTCCGAACACTGAAGCTTTCTTT

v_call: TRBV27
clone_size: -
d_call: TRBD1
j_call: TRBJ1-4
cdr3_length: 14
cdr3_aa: CASSADRANEKLFF
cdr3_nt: TGTGCCAGCAGTGCTGACAGGGCAAACGAAAAACTGTTTTTT

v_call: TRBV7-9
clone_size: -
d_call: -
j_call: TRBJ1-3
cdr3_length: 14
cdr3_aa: CASSWWTDFPTIYF
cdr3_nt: TGTGCCAGCAGTTGGTGGACAGACTTTCCCACCATATATTTT

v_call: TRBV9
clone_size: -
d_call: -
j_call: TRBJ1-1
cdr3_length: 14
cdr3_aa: CASSPDRSNTEAFF
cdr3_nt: TGTGCCAGCAGCCCTGACAGGTCGAACACTGAAGCTTTCTTT

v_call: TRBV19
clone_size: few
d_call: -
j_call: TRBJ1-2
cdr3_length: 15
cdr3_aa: CASKAFSGTNYGYTF
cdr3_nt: TGTGCCAGTAAAGCATTCTCGGGAACCAACTATGGCTACACCTTC

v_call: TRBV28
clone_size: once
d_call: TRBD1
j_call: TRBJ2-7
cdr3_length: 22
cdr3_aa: CASSLPPRFFSRSPEQGSEQYF
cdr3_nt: TGTGCCAGCAGTTTGCCCCCCCGGTTCTTCTCCCGTTCCCCCGAACAGGGGTCCGAGCAGTACTTC

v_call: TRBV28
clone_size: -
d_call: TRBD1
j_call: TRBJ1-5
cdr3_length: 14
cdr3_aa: CASSLDRGRQPQHF
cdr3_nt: TGTGCCAGCAGCCTGGACAGGGGGAGACAGCCCCAGCATTTT

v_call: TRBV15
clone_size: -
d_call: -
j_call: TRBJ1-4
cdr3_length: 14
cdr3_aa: CATGLQRTNEKLFF
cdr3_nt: TGTGCCACCGGACTCCAGAGGACTAATGAAAAACTGTTTTTT

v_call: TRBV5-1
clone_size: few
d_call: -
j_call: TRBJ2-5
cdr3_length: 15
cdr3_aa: CASSASGTPKETQYF
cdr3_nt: TGCGCCAGCAGCGCATCCGGGACACCTAAAGAGACCCAGTACTTC

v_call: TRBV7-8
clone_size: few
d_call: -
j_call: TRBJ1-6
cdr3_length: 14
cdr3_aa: CASTQTGINSPLHF
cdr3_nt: TGTGCCAGCACCCAAACAGGGATTAATTCACCCCTCCACTTT

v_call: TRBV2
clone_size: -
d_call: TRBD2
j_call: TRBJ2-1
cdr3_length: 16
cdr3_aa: CASITSGGPNYNEQFF
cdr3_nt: TGTGCCAGCATAACTAGCGGGGGGCCCAACTACAATGAGCAGTTCTTC

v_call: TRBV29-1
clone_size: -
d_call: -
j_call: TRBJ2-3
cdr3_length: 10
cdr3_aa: CSVSPDTQYF
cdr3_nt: TGCAGCGTCTCTCCAGATACGCAGTATTTT

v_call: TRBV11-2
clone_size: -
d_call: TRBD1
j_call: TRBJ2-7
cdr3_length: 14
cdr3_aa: CASSLGTGPYEQYF
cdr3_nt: TGTGCCAGCAGCTTAGGGACAGGGCCCTACGAGCAGTACTTC

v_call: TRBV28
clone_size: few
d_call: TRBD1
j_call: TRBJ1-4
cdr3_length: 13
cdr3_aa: CASRDRGSEKLFF
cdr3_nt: TGTGCCAGCAGAGACAGGGGGAGTGAAAAACTGTTTTTT

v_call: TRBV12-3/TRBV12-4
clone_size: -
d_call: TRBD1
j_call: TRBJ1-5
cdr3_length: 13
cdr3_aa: CASSRQGGQPQHF
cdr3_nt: TGTGCCAGCAGTAGACAGGGGGGTCAGCCCCAGCATTTT

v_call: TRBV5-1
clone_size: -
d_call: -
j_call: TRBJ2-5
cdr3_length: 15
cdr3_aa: CASSNALGAQETQYF
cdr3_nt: TGCGCCAGCAGCAACGCACTGGGCGCACAAGAGACCCAGTACTTC

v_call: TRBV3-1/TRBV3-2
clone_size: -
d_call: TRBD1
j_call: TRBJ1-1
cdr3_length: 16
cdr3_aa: CASSPGTGQPNTEAFF
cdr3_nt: TGTGCCAGCAGCCCCGGGACAGGACAACCGAACACTGAAGCTTTCTTT

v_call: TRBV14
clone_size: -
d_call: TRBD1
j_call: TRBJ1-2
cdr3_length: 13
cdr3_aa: CASSQFRGQGYTF
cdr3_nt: TGTGCCAGCAGCCAATTTCGGGGACAGGGCTACACCTTC

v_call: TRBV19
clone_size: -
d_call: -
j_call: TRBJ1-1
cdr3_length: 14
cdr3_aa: CASSTRQMNTEAFF
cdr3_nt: TGTGCCAGTAGTACCCGACAGATGAACACTGAAGCTTTCTTT

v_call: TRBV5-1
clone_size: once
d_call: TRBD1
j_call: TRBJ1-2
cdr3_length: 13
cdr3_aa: CASSPGTGGGYTF
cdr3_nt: TGCGCCAGCAGCCCCGGGACAGGGGGTGGCTACACCTTC

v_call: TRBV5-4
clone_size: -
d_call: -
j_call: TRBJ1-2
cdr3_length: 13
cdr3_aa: CASSSDGQPGYTF
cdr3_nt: TGTGCCAGCAGCAGTGACGGACAGCCCGGCTACACCTTC

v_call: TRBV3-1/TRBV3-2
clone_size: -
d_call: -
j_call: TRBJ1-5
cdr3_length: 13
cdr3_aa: CASSQMQNQPQHF
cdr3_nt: TGTGCCAGCAGCCAAATGCAGAATCAGCCCCAGCATTTT

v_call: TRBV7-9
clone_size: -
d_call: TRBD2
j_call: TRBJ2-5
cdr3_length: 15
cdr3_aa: CASSVDGGVQETQYF
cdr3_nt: TGTGCCAGCAGCGTCGATGGGGGGGTGCAAGAGACCCAGTACTTC